This T cell receptor beta chain was sequenced in a study of T cell repertoires in cytomegalovirus infection. Study-level information: Public TCR beta signatures indicated both CMV infection and matching HLA type. Overall study findings and caveats: Cumulative frequency of public TCR beta families picked out carriers of CMV plus the relevant HLA. It was HLA-C-restricted CMV-specific TCR beta clonotypes that dominated the response ex vivo.

As to this clonotype: Its target is unknown.

TCRdb fed the reads into MiXCR, producing one record per CDR3 protein. The sample lists 160,000 or so distinct CDR3 sequences; 20% to 25% were seen once. The starting material was CD8+ T cells from cultured PBMCs, obtained from culture after CMV antigen stimulation. The clonotype comes from a human donor in good health (CMV status not recorded). Some clones in this sample may be carry-over from other donors' samples.

The CDR3 nucleotides are TGTGCCAGCGTGGGAACTAGCCAAGAGACCCAGTACTTC. Its protein product is CASVGTSQETQYF. The rearrangement links TRBV6-1 to TRBJ2-5, with D possibly TRBD2 on 5 matching bases. V was cut by 8 bases and J by 1 base, with 11 bases left in between. Germline-derived CDR1 and CDR2 are MNHNS and SASEGT. This CDR3 is 13 amino acids long.